This TCR beta chain was observed in a study of beta chain features in type 1 diabetes. Study-level background: All of the samples together had around 110,000,000 sorted cells examined. Study results and limitations: TCRB repertoires of naive, central memory and Treg cells appeared more similar among patients than among healthy donors. Any PCR bias toward short templates would affect both groups alike.

Expressed TCRB transcripts were sequenced after all isolated RNA was converted to cDNA. Some clones are missing from TCRdb's copy, which holds only in-frame ones; the method was immunoSEQ multiplex PCR. The sample lists around 310,000 clones, 9.5% to 11% occurring once. Germline CDR1 reads KGHSH; CDR2 reads LQKENI. The CDR3 spans 16 residues. V lost 1 base and J 0 bases, leaving 13 bases between the germline ends. A note on this clone: Antigen: not known.

The chain uses TRBV18 and TRBJ2-7, with a tentative D call TRBD1 (5 bases). What was sequenced was naive CD4+ T cells from blood. The sequence derives from a woman younger than 45 in good health. CDR3: CASSPLGQGNSYEQYF. CDR3 nucleotides: TGTGCCAGCTCACCACTGGGCCAGGGAAACTCCTACGAGCAGTACTTC.